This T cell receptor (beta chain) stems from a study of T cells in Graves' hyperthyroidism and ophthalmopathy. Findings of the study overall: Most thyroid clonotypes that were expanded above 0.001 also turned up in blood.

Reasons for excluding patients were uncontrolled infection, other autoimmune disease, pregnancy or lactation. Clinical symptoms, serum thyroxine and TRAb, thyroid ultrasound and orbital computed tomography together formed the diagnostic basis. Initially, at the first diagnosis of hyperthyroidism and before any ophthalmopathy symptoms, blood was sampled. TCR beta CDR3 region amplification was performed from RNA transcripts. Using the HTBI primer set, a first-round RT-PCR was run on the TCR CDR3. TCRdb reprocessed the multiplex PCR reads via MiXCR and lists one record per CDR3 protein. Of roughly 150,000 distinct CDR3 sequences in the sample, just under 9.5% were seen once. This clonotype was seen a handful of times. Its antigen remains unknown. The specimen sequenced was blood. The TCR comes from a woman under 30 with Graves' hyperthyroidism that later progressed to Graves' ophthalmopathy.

DNA for the CDR3: TGCGCCAGCAGCCAAGTGATCGTGGCTGAAGCTTTCTTT. Its translation: CASSQVIVAEAFF. The chain combines TRBV4-1 with TRBJ1-1; no clear D. This CDR3 region has 13 residues. V dropped 1 base and J dropped 6 bases, with 9 bases sitting between them. Germline loops: CDR1 MGHRA, CDR2 YSYEKL.